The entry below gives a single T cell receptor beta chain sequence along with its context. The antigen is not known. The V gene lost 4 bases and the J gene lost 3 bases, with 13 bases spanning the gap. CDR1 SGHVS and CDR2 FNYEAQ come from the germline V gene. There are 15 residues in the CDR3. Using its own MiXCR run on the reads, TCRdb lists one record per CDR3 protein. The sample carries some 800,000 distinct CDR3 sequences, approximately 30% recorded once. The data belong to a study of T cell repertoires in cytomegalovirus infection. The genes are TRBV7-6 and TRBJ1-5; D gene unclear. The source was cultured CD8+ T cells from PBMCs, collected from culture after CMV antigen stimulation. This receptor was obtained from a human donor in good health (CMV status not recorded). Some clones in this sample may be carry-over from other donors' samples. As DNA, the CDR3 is TGTGCCAGCAGCTCCCCCGGACCCTCCAATCAGCCCCAGCATTTT. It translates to CASSSPGPSNQPQHF.